The clone carrying this TCR beta chain was detected once. This entry is derived from a study of control samples from healthy donors and cancer patients. Trimming removed 5 bases at V and 0 bases at J, with 13 bases between. Germline values: CDR1 MDHEN, CDR2 SYDVKM. This CDR3 comprises 15 residues. Generated by immunoSEQ multiplex PCR, the TCRdb table keeps only in-frame clones and is missing some. The sample records some 150,000 clones, around 91% being singletons. The sequence came from a woman aged 25 to 45 in good health. The rearrangement uses TRBV28 and TRBJ1-1; tentatively, D is TRBD1 (6 bases). Source material: blood. Written as DNA, the CDR3 is TGTGCCAGCAGTCCCCCGGACAGAATGAACACTGAAGCTTTCTTT. Protein sequence: CASSPPDRMNTEAFF.